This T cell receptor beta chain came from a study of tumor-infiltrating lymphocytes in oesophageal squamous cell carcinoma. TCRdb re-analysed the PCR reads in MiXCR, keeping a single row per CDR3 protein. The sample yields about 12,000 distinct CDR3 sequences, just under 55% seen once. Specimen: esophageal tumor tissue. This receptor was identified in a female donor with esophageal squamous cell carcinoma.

The CDR3 loop reads CASSPPVSYEQYF. The CDR3 nucleotides read TGTGCCAGCAGCCCTCCAGTATCCTACGAGCAGTACTTC. The rearrangement joins TRBV28 to TRBJ2-7, with D hard to call. The CDR3 has 13 amino acids. Trimming took 6 bases from V and 1 from J, leaving 10 bases between them. CDR1 is MDHEN, CDR2 SYDVKM, per germline.